A single sample is the source of the 20 T cell receptor beta chains below, sequenced in a study of shared clonotypes between healthy human individuals. Naive CD8 cells lacked CD45RO and underwent positive selection for CCR7, leaving out terminally differentiated effector memory CD45RA+ cells. Assay: immunoSEQ multiplex PCR; the TCRdb copy retains only in-frame clones and omits some. This table holds approximately 740,000 clones, over 90% found once. The specimen was naive CD8+ T cells sorted from blood. These TCRs come from a man aged 25 to 40 in good health.

This clone is a singleton in its sample. The chain recombines TRBV7-6 with TRBJ2-3, with a possible D match to TRBD2 (6 bases). The V end was cut by 7 bases, the J end by 3 bases, with 29 bases between. CDR3 length equals 19 residues. Germline CDR1 SGHVS, CDR2 FNYEAQ. CDR3: CASTLSRMGVIGGTDTQYF. DNA for the CDR3: TGTGCCAGCACCCTTAGCCGAATGGGAGTGATTGGGGGGACAGATACGCAGTATTTT. The full variable domain, in which reference TRBV7-6 and TRBJ2-3 provide the parts outside the CDR3, is GAGVSQSPRYKVTKRGQDVALRCDPISGHVSLYWYRQALGQGPEFLTYFNYEAQQDKSGLPNDRFSAERPEGSISTLTIQRTEQRDSAMYRCASTLSRMGVIGGTDTQYFGPGTRLTVL.

This clone appeared a few times. J is TRBJ1-5 and V is TRBV7-2; D unclear. The V and J ends lost 5 bases and 2 bases respectively, with 7 bases between them. Germline assignment: CDR1 SGHTA and CDR2 FQGNSA. The CDR3 length is 13 residues. CDR3 sequence (DNA): TGTGCCAGCAGCCGGGAAGGCAATCAGCCCCAGCATTTT. This encodes CASSREGNQPQHF.

The rearrangement uses TRBV4-1 and TRBJ2-7; D remains ambiguous. Trimming took off 1 base at V and 2 bases at J, with 12 bases between the two ends. CDR1 and CDR2 (germline): MGHRA, YSYEKL. The CDR3 has 15 residues. The CDR3 DNA reads as TGCGCCAGCAGCCAAGCGGCCGGAGAGACCTACGAGCAGTACTTC. Translation: CASSQAAGETYEQYF.

This clone came up once. V gene TRBV19 combines with J gene TRBJ2-1; D is perhaps TRBD1 or TRBD2 (5 bases each). V lost 7 bases, J lost 8 bases, and 9 bases lay in between. Germline V gene sequence: CDR1 LNHDA, CDR2 SQIVND (reference sequence). This CDR3 comprises 11 residues. This chain's CDR3 is CASTGTDEQFF. As DNA, the CDR3 is TGTGCCAGTACAGGGACGGATGAGCAGTTCTTC. The full variable domain, in which reference TRBV19 and TRBJ2-1 provide the parts outside the CDR3, is DGGITQSPKYLFRKEGQNVTLSCEQNLNHDAMYWYRQDPGQGLRLIYYSQIVNDFQKGDIAEGYSVSREKKESFPLTVTSAQKNPTAFYLCASTGTDEQFFGPGTRLTVL.

The V call is TRBV6-6, the J call TRBJ2-1; tentatively, D is TRBD1 (6 bases). V gave up 3 bases and J gave up 2 bases, with 14 bases separating them. This CDR3 is built from 16 residues. Germline values: CDR1 MNHNY, CDR2 SVGAGI (reference sequence). The CDR3 protein is CASSYSWQGPYNEQFF. The CDR3, as DNA: TGTGCCAGCAGTTATTCATGGCAGGGGCCCTACAATGAGCAGTTCTTC.

V and J are TRBV27 and TRBJ1-2; D not certain. Germline V gene data show CDR1 as MNHEY and CDR2 as SMNVEV (reference sequence). This CDR3 contains 14 residues. The germline V and J ends were trimmed by 1 base and 3 bases, with 9 bases remaining between them. CDR3 sequence (DNA): TGTGCCAGCAGTTTATGGGCAGCAGACTATGGCTACACCTTC. Its translation: CASSLWAADYGYTF.

The rearrangement joins TRBV7-9 to TRBJ2-1; 11 bases are shared with TRBD2. This CDR3 contains 15 residues. The V and J ends lost 7 bases and 8 bases, in that order; junction bases with no gene match: 10. Germline V lookup: CDR1 SEHNR, CDR2 FQNEAQ (reference sequence). The CDR3 bases are TGTGCCAGCACCCCTCAAACTAGCGGGAGTGATGAGCAGTTCTTC. The encoded protein is CASTPQTSGSDEQFF. Complete variable domain (other parts from reference TRBV7-9 and TRBJ2-1): DTGVSQNPRHKITKRGQNVTFRCDPISEHNRLYWYRQTLGQGPEFLTYFQNEAQLEKSRLLSDRFSAERPKGSFSTLEIQRTEQGDSAMYLCASTPQTSGSDEQFFGPGTRLTVL.

V usage is TRBV19 and J usage is TRBJ1-2; TRBD1 is a possible D gene (5 bases). Germline V gene lookup returns CDR1 LNHDA and CDR2 SQIVND (reference sequence). The ends were cut back, 5 bases at V and 4 bases at J, with 14 bases in the middle. The CDR3 length is 14 residues. DNA of the CDR3: TGTGCCAGTAGTTACGCAGGGTCCGGCTATGGCTACACCTTC. This translates into CASSYAGSGYGYTF.

The chain carries TRBV27 and TRBJ1-1; 7 nucleotides match TRBD1. Germline V gives CDR1 MNHEY, CDR2 SMNVEV (reference sequence). CDR3 size: 15 residues. V trimming: 7 bases; J trimming: 0 bases; junction bases outside the gene matches: 8. CDR3 loop: CASTRTGDMNTEAFF. In nucleotides, the CDR3 is TGTGCCAGCACTAGGACAGGCGACATGAACACTGAAGCTTTCTTT.

The chain carries TRBV5-6 and TRBJ2-1, with no clear D. CDR1 and CDR2 (germline): SGHDT, YYEEEE. The CDR3 runs to 16 residues. Trimming stripped 4 bases from V and 5 bases from J, with 19 bases between. CDR3 sequence (DNA): TGTGCCAGCAGCCCGGATCCCTCCCAGGTGGACAATGAGCAGTTCTTC. It encodes CASSPDPSQVDNEQFF.

Note on this clone: With a much larger clone just one base away, this may be a read error. Here the CDR3 DNA reads TGCGCCAGCAGCCAAGACACCGGGACAGGGGAAGGGGAGCAGTACTTC. Translation gives CASSQDTGTGEGEQYF. V gene TRBV4-3 combines with J gene TRBJ2-7; 10 bases match TRBD1. The CDR3 contains 16 residues. CDR1 is LGHNA, CDR2 YSLEER, per germline. Trimming removed 0 bases from V and 7 bases from J; junction bases left unmatched: 9.

The chain combines TRBV10-3 with TRBJ2-3, with 7 bases lining up with TRBD2. The germline V gene has CDR1 ENHRY and CDR2 SYGVKD. The CDR3 covers 17 residues. V was pared by 4 bases and J by 6 bases, with 16 bases of the junction left unmatched. CDR3 nucleotides: TGTGCCATCAGTGCCGCAGAGGATGGCGGGGGTCGCGATACGCAGTATTTT. Amino acids: CAISAAEDGGGRDTQYF.

The rearrangement uses TRBV5-1 and TRBJ2-1; D not certain. CDR3 length: 16 amino acids. CDR1 and CDR2 (germline): SGHRS, YFSETQ. V lost 4 bases and J 7 bases, leaving 21 bases between the germline ends. CDR3 residues: CASSPVLGTLFNEQFF. The CDR3 DNA reads TGCGCCAGCAGCCCGGTCCTGGGTACGCTATTTAATGAGCAGTTCTTC. Full variable domain (rest looked up from reference TRBV5-1 and TRBJ2-1): KAGVTQTPRYLIKTRGQQVTLSCSPISGHRSVSWYQQTPGQGLQFLFEYFSETQRNKGNFPGRFSGRQFSNSRSEMNVSTLELGDSALYLCASSPVLGTLFNEQFFGPGTRLTVL.

The gene calls are TRBV6-5 and TRBJ1-4; D unresolved. Deletions cut 0 bases from V and 6 bases from J, with 11 bases between. Germline V gives CDR1 MNHEY, CDR2 SVGAGI. The CDR3 sequence is 15 residues long. The CDR3 here is CASSYSMAYDEKLFF. The CDR3 DNA is TGTGCCAGCAGTTACTCGATGGCCTATGATGAAAAACTGTTTTTT.

The chain combines TRBV7-9 with TRBJ2-7; 12 bases align to TRBD2. The CDR3 consists of 14 residues. Germline V gene sequence: CDR1 SEHNR, CDR2 FQNEAQ (reference sequence). With V trimmed by 2 bases and J by 6 bases, 2 bases remained unmatched. The CDR3 sequence is CASSLRLAGVEQYF. CDR3 nucleotide sequence: TGTGCCAGCAGCTTAAGACTAGCGGGAGTCGAGCAGTACTTC.

The chain is built from TRBV15 and TRBJ2-3, with 10 bases lining up with TRBD2. V lost 6 bases, J lost 1 base, and 19 bases stayed unmatched. Per the germline V gene, CDR1 is LNHNV and CDR2 is YYDKDF (reference sequence). There are 20 residues in the CDR3. The CDR3 DNA reads as TGTGCCACCAGTATGAGGCACCAGCGGGAGGGCCGTCGGGGCACAGATACGCAGTATTTT. Translation gives CATSMRHQREGRRGTDTQYF.

The V call is TRBV27, the J call TRBJ2-7, with TRBD2 identical over 10 bases. The V segment lost 3 bases and the J segment 3 bases; nucleotides outside the gene matches: 5. Germline V gene sequence: CDR1 MNHEY, CDR2 SMNVEV (reference sequence). The CDR3 has 15 amino acids. CDR3 nucleotides: TGTGCCAGCAGTTTTACTAGCGGGATCCTCTACGAGCAGTACTTC. Translating gives CASSFTSGILYEQYF.

The rearrangement uses TRBV5-1 and TRBJ2-3, with 9 bases that match TRBD1. The germline gives CDR1 SGHRS, CDR2 YFSETQ. The CDR3 is made up of 15 amino acids. V lost 4 bases to trimming and J lost 2 bases; unmatched junction nucleotides: 5. CDR3 in DNA: TGCGCCAGCAGCGGATGGACAGGGGACACAGATACGCAGTATTTT. Its protein product is CASSGWTGDTDTQYF.

The chain carries TRBV10-3 and TRBJ2-7; D could derive from TRBD1 or TRBD2 (5 bases each). The V end lost 3 bases, the J end lost 4 bases, and 10 bases lay between the germline ends. The CDR3 runs 13 residues. Germline V gene data show CDR1 as ENHRY and CDR2 as SYGVKD. The CDR3 nucleotides are TGTGCCATCAGTGAAAGGGACGGTTACGAGCAGTACTTC. Translating it yields CAISERDGYEQYF.

V is TRBV11-2 and J is TRBJ1-2; TRBD1 agrees at 8 bases. The germline V gene encodes CDR1 SGHAT and CDR2 FQNNGV. After removal of 5 bases from V and 5 bases from J, the junction contained 13 bases not matched to a gene. This CDR3 has 16 amino acids. CDR3 DNA sequence: TGTGCCAGCAGCCCCCATGTGGGACAGGTCAATTATGGCTACACCTTC. This gives the protein CASSPHVGQVNYGYTF.